This T cell receptor (beta chain) was documented in a study of T cell responses to AZD1222 COVID-19 vaccine. Study-level points and caveats: Two AZD1222 doses significantly raised spike-specific TCR breadth and depth over controls. Only a handful of individuals given AZD1222 were seropositive at baseline.

Germline trimming cut 2 bases from V and 3 bases from J; bases unmatched to any gene: 13. The CDR3 spans 17 residues. Repertoires were generated with immunoSEQ multiplex PCR, while TCRdb's copy carries only in-frame clones and drops some. The sample holds tens of thousands of clones, around 87% seen once. On this clone itself: The antigen remains unidentified.

V usage is TRBV23-1 and J usage is TRBJ2-7; TRBD1 matches 7 bases. TRBV23-1 has ORF status, its function being uncertain. Sample: peripheral blood, taken on day 0 of AZD1222 vaccination. This sequence was found in an adult in good health. CDR3 in amino acids: CASSQKIGDSSYYEQYF. CDR3 in DNA: TGCGCCAGCAGTCAAAAGATAGGGGACAGCTCCTACTACGAGCAGTACTTC.